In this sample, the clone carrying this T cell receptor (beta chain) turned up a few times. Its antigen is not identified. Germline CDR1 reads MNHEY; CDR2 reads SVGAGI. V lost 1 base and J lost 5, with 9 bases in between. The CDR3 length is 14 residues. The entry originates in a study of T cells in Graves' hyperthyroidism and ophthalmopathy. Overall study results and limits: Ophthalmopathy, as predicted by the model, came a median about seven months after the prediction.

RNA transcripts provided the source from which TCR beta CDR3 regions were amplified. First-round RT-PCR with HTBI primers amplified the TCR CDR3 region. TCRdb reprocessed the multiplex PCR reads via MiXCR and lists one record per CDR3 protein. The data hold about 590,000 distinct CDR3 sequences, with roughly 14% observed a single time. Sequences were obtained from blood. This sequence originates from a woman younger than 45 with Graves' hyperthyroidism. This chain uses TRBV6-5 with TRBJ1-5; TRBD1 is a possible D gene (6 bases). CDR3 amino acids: CASSYLGGDQPQHF. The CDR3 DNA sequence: TGTGCCAGCAGTTACTTAGGGGGTGATCAGCCCCAGCATTTT.